One and the same sample provided the 11 T cell receptor beta chains below, sequenced in a study of T cell repertoires in cytomegalovirus infection. One entry per CDR3 protein results from TCRdb running MiXCR on the reads. Here the sample spans some 300,000 distinct CDR3 sequences, roughly 13% being singletons. The sequenced sample consisted of PBMCs. The receptors here all came from a human donor in good health (CMV status not recorded). Some clones in this sample may be carry-over from other donors' samples.

The chain couples TRBV28 to TRBJ2-1; no clear D gene. The CDR3 sequence is 14 residues long. CDR1 and CDR2 (germline): MDHEN, SYDVKM. The V and J ends lost 5 bases and 12 bases respectively, with 20 bases between them. The CDR3 DNA sequence: TGTGCCAGCAGTACTGAGGCAGGCCGTCTGGGGCAGTTCTTC. As protein: CASSTEAGRLGQFF.

This clonotype has ten or more counts. The chain recombines TRBV6-2 or TRBV6-3 with TRBJ2-1, with 12 bases fitting TRBD2. The CDR3 is made up of 17 amino acids. Germline loops: CDR1 MNHEY, CDR2 SVGEGT. V was clipped by 8 bases and J by 1 base; unmatched bases: 9. The CDR3: CASVQTSGSTSYNEQFF. Written as DNA, the CDR3 is TGTGCCAGCGTACAGACTAGCGGGAGTACGTCCTACAATGAGCAGTTCTTC.

This clonotype was counted at least ten times. V is TRBV7-9 and J is TRBJ2-3; perhaps TRBD2 as D (7 bases). The CDR3 consists of 18 residues. CDR1 is SEHNR and CDR2 is FQNEAQ in the germline V gene (reference sequence). V gave up 8 bases and J gave up 2 bases, with 26 bases separating them. The CDR3 here is CASGVSSMGGGYTDTQYF. The CDR3 DNA reads TGTGCCAGCGGCGTTAGTTCCATGGGGGGGGGCTACACAGATACGCAGTATTTT.

This clonotype occurred many times. The chain joins TRBV28 to TRBJ2-7; D unresolved. With 2 bases removed from V and 1 base from J, the gap between germline ends came to 12 bases. The CDR3 is 15 amino acids. CDR1 is MDHEN and CDR2 is SYDVKM in the germline V gene. The CDR3 DNA reads as TGTGCCAGCAGTTTAAGGCTTCTCCATTCCTACGAGCAGTACTTC. Its translation is CASSLRLLHSYEQYF.

The chain employs TRBV5-6 and TRBJ1-1; TRBD1 aligns across 7 bases. CDR1 is SGHDT and CDR2 is YYEEEE in the germline V gene. Trimming took 4 bases from V and 3 from J; bases not matched to a gene: 6. The CDR3 spans 14 residues. The CDR3 DNA reads as TGTGCCAGCAGCGTGACAGGGCCCGACACTGAAGCTTTCTTT. Translating it yields CASSVTGPDTEAFF.

V gene TRBV5-1 combines with J gene TRBJ1-1; D is perhaps TRBD1 (6 bases). This CDR3 comprises 15 residues. Germline CDR1 reads SGHRS; CDR2 reads YFSETQ. V gave up 7 bases and J gave up 5 bases, with 21 bases separating them. CDR3 bases: TGCGCCAGCGGGCCTTATCCGGGGGCATCGACTGAAGCTTTCTTT. Protein sequence: CASGPYPGASTEAFF.

The chain has TRBV29-1 and TRBJ1-2, with D possibly matching TRBD1 (5 bases). CDR3 size: 12 residues. V was clipped by 7 bases and J by 7 bases, with 16 bases between them. Looked up from germline, CDR1 is SQVTM and CDR2 is ANQGSEA. CDR3 region: CSETGSPAGYTF. CDR3 coding DNA: TGCAGCGAAACAGGCTCCCCTGCTGGCTACACCTTC.

The sample holds a few counts of this clonotype. The chain couples TRBV19 to TRBJ2-1; 8 positions agree with TRBD1. The CDR3 has 16 amino acids. The V and J ends lost 5 bases and 5 bases, in that order; junction bases with no gene match: 11. Germline loops: CDR1 LNHDA, CDR2 SQIVND (reference sequence). CDR3 sequence (DNA): TGTGCCAGTAGTGCCCATCCCGGGACAGGAAACAATGAGCAGTTCTTC. It yields the protein CASSAHPGTGNNEQFF.

This clonotype came up many times. The chain carries TRBV7-9 and TRBJ2-7, with D tentatively TRBD2 (5 bases). Trimming stripped 6 bases from V and 3 bases from J, with 18 bases between. This CDR3 spans 15 amino acids. Germline assignment: CDR1 SEHNR and CDR2 FQNEAQ (reference sequence). CDR3 sequence reads: CASSEVRAMIYEQYF. CDR3 DNA sequence: TGTGCCAGCAGTGAAGTGAGGGCGATGATCTACGAGCAGTACTTC.

This clonotype was seen many times. The chain links TRBV7-8 to TRBJ1-2, with TRBD1 matching over 8 bases. There are 14 residues in the CDR3. The V gene's germline CDR1 is SGHVS and CDR2 FQNEAQ. Germline trimming cut 6 bases from V and 0 bases from J; bases unmatched to any gene: 3. In nucleotides, the CDR3 is TGTGCCAGCAGTCAACAGGGGGCTAACTATGGCTACACCTTC. Protein: CASSQQGANYGYTF. The whole variable domain, filled in from reference TRBV7-8 and TRBJ1-2, reads GAGVSQSPRYKVAKRGQDVALRCDPISGHVSLFWYQQALGQGPEFLTYFQNEAQLDKSGLPSDRFFAERPEGSVSTLKIQRTQQEDSAVYLCASSQQGANYGYTFGSGTRLTVV.

At least ten counts were recorded for this clonotype. V is TRBV6-6 and J is TRBJ1-1; D remains ambiguous. CDR1 is MNHNY and CDR2 is SVGAGI in the germline V gene (reference sequence). The V end was cut by 8 bases, the J end by 6 bases, with 16 bases between. This CDR3 has 13 residues. In nucleotides, the CDR3 is TGTGCCAGCCGGTTAGGCTACGTCCCTGAAGCTTTCTTT. This sequence encodes CASRLGYVPEAFF.